Sequencing of this T cell receptor beta chain was carried out in a study of glioma-infiltrating T cells. Study conclusions and caveats: Gliomas, especially low-grade, showed above-expected tissue-blood divergence; non-neoplastic patients showed below. CDR3 overlap between tissue and blood was very small.

Using RNA template, CDR3s of TCR alpha and beta were amplified with iRepertoire arm-PCR. Input was roughly 95-400 ng of tissue mRNA or PBMC total RNA. One entry per CDR3 protein, called by TCRdb with MiXCR from the multiplex PCR reads. The data contain fewer than 110,000 distinct CDR3 sequences, 29% of them singletons. CDR1 SEHNR and CDR2 FQNEAQ come from the germline V gene (reference sequence). This CDR3 has 14 residues. As regards this clonotype: The target antigen is unknown. Just one base apart from a much larger clone, this may be a read error.

The TCR was taken from a human donor with low-grade glioma or glioblastoma, undergoing nonglioma brain surgery, or in good health (not recorded which). V usage is TRBV7-9 and J usage is TRBJ1-1; the D gene is possibly TRBD1 (5 bases). Sequenced input: glioma tissue, nonneoplastic brain tissue, or PBMCs (not recorded which). The CDR3 DNA is TGTGCCGGCAGCTTAGGACACAAGAACACTGAAGCTTTCTTT. It specifies CAGSLGHKNTEAFF.